This T cell receptor beta chain was profiled in a study of molecular identifiers for immune sequencing clone quantification (dated by TCRdb to between 2017 and 2018). Background on the whole study: For a replicate experiment, RNA from around 20,000 or 100,000 naive CD8 T cells was divided into five aliquots, and four of the five aliquots were sequenced. The study was a methods study using CD8 T cells to benchmark molecular-identifier clustering-based TCR repertoire sequencing (MIDCIRS) and TCR RNA copy counting. General findings and caveats noted by the study authors: The naive libraries included spiked-in Jurkat TCR RNA (about ten copies' worth), and this Jurkat TCR RNA is not part of the donor repertoire. Even against a background of 850,000 to 1,000,000 naive CD8 T cells, spiked-in Jurkat TCR RNA amounting to a single cell's worth was reported to be detectable. Highly expanded clone sizes could be underestimated if identical TCR molecules share a barcode. In CMV-specific effector cells, over 98% of molecules were held by clones above 20 RNA copies, whereas under 1% of molecules were held by such clones in naive cells. When barcode sub-clustering was not used, chimeric consensus sequences inflated TCR diversity, with chimeras reaching as high as 47%. Modeling indicated approximately 3.1 TCR RNA copies recovered per cell, compared with about ten by digital PCR, which implies a capture efficiency of approximately 30%.

The germline V gene (reference sequence) sets CDR1 to LNHDA and CDR2 to SQIVND. Deletion took 3 bases off V and 3 bases off J, with a span of 8 bases between the germline ends. The CDR3 goes from the cysteine to the phenylalanine over 13 residues. The only DNA kept is the CDR3, 39 bases in frame from the first base. Naive CD8 T cell libraries were made from 20,000 to 1,000,000 sorted cells using 10%, 30% or 50% of purified RNA. Naive CD8 T cells were FACS-sorted as CD8+CD4-CCR7+CD45RA+ on a BD FACSAria II into RLT Plus buffer. To test detection sensitivity, Jurkat RNA equal to around nine TCR copies was added to samples of roughly 19,000-1,100,000 naive CD8 T cells. Enrichment of CD8 T cells was performed with RosetteSep CD8+ T Cell Enrichment Cocktail and Ficoll-Paque, after which ACK red cell lysis was carried out. This clonotype was recorded at least ten times. The target of this receptor is not known. Base qualities are not provided; no much larger clone lies one nucleotide away.

The library came from PCR. Sequenced using an Illumina HiSeq 4000. Preparation of bulk TCR libraries followed a previously described approach, with the TCR primers listed in Table S5. The Qiagen AllPrep DNA/RNA kit was used to purify total RNA. Before analysis, reads from multiple sequencing runs of the same library were pooled. As for the original processing: Reads were retained only if the reads had an exact TCR constant sequence, and the retained reads were trimmed to 150 nt and grouped according to their 12-nt molecular barcodes. Reads in each barcode group were sub-clustered using a 15% Levenshtein threshold, and a quality-weighted consensus sequence was built for each RNA molecule. Non-functional sequences were excluded, and lower-count sequences lying one edit away from another sequence were also excluded. On the basis of fitting two negative binomial distributions, barcode sub-clusters with fewer than 20% of the maximum read count were discarded. TCRdb cleaned the public reads at Q25 with fastp, built clones with MiXCR and kept in-frame beta chains. Rows matching on CDR3 protein sequence are summarized as one entry with the most common DNA and genes. TCRdb assigned the V and J calls; the authors' analysis was not used. Within this sample are about 640,000 distinct CDR3 sequences, with just under 20% of them counted one time only. The top ten clones comprise roughly 0.83% of the sample.

Sequenced input: naive CD8+ T cells from blood, with Jurkat cell RNA spiked in. The cell subset or site label for this specimen denotes: FACS-sorted CD8+CD4-CCR7+CD45RA+ naive T cells. Recombination connected TRBV19 to TRBJ1-1; no D gene call is confident. This receptor was obtained from a human donor in good health. Some libraries in this study had Jurkat cell RNA spiked in. This receptor carries the CDR3 CASSILGYTEAFF. The sequenced DNA: TGTGCCAGTAGTATTTTGGGGTACACTGAAGCTTTCTTT.